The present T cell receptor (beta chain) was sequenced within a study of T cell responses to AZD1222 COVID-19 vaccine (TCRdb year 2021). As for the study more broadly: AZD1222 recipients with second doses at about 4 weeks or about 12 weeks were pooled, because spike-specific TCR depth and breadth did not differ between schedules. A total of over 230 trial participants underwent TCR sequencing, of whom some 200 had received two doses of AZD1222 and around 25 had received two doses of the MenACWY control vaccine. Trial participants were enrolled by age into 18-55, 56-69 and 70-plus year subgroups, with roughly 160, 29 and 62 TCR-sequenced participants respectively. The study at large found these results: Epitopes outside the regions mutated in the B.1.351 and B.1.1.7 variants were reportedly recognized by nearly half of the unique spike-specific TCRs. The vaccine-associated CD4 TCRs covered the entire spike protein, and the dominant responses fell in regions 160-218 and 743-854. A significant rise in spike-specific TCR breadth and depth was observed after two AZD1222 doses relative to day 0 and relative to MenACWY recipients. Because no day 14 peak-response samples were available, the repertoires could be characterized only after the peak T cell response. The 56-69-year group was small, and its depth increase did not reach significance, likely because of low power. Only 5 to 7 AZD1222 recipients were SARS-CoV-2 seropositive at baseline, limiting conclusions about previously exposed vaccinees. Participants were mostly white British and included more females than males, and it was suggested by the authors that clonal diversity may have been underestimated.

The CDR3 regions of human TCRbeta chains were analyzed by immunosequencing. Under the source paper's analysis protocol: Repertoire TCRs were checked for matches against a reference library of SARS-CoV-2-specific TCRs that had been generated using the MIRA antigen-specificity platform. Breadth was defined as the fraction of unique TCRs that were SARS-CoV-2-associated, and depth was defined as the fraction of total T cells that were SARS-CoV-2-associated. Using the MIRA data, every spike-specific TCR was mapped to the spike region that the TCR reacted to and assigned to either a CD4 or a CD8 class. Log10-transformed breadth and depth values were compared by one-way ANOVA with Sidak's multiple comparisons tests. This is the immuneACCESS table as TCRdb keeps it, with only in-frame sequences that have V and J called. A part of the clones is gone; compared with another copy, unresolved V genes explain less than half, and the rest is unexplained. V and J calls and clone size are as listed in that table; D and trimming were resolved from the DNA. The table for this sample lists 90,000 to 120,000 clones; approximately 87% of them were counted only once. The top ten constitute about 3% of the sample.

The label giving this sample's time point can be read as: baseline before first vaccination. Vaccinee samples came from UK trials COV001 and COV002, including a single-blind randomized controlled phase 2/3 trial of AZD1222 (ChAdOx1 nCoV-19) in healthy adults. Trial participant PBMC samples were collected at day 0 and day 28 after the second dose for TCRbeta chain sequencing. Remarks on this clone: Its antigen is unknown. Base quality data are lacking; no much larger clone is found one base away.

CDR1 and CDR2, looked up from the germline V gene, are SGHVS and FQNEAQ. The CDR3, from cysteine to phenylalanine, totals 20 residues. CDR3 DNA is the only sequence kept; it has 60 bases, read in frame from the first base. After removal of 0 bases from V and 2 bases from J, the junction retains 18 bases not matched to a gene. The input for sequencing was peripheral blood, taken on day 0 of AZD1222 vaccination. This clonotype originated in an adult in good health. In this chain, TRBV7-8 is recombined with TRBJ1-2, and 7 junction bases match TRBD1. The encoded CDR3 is CASSLAPTTSGRGGNYGYTF. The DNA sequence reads TGTGCCAGCAGCTTAGCACCTACGACGTCGGGCAGGGGGGGCAACTATGGCTACACCTTC. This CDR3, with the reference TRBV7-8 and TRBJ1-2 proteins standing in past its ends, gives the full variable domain GAGVSQSPRYKVAKRGQDVALRCDPISGHVSLFWYQQALGQGPEFLTYFQNEAQLDKSGLPSDRFFAERPEGSVSTLKIQRTQQEDSAVYLCASSLAPTTSGRGGNYGYTFGSGTRLTVV.